The following is a TCR beta chain sequence with its context. This entry comes from a study of blood T cell repertoires in COVID-19. Clones were read by immunoSEQ multiplex PCR, and TCRdb kept only the in-frame ones, dropping some. The data contain more than 300,000 clones, around nine tenths of them singletons. V lost 5 bases to trimming and J lost 8 bases; unmatched junction nucleotides: 18. The CDR3 loop spans 17 amino acids. Looked up from germline, CDR1 is LNHDA and CDR2 is SQIVND (reference sequence). Material: PBMCs or T cells enriched from blood (not recorded which). This TCR was sampled from a woman aged 25 to 45 who had recovered from COVID-19. The J gene is TRBJ2-1, the V gene TRBV19, with TRBD2 matching over 7 bases. The CDR3 DNA reads TGTGCCAGTAGTTGGGCGGGGGAAGGCTGGGTTACATATGAGCAGTTCTTC. Translating it yields CASSWAGEGWVTYEQFF.